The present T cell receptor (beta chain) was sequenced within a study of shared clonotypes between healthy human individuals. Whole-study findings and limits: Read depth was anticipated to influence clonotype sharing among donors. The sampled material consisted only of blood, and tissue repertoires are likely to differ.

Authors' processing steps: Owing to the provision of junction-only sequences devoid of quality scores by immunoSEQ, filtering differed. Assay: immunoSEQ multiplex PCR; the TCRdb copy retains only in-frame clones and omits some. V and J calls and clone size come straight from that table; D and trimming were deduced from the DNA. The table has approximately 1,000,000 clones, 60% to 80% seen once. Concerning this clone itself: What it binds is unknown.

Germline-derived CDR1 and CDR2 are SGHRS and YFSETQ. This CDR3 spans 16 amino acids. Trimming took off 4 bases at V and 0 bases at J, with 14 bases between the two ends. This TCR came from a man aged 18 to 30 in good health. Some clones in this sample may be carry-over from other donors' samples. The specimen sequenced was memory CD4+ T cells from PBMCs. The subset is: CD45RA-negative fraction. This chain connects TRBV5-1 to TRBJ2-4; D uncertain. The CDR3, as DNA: TGCGCCAGCAGCCCGTCCCAACAGTTAGCCAAAAACATTCAGTACTTC. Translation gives CASSPSQQLAKNIQYF.